What follows is one TCR beta chain and its context. Its antigen is not known. TCR beta libraries were made by quantitative 5'-RACE with molecular barcodes. TCRdb used MiXCR to reprocess the 5' RACE reads, holding one entry per CDR3 protein. In the table there are approximately 100,000 distinct CDR3 sequences, under 30% of which are singletons. These data come from a study of CD8 T cells in ankylosing spondylitis. Points from the study as a whole: Significant enrichment of disease-linked clones was reported in matched ankylosing spondylitis synovial fluid. Prior literature has documented some motif variants in synovial fluid and blood from reactive arthritis. Within ankylosing spondylitis blood, a TCR beta motif made up of eight highly homologous variants appeared to be characteristic.

Germline loops: CDR1 SGHVS, CDR2 FQNEAQ. The CDR3 is made up of 17 amino acids. V was pared by 5 bases and J by 3 bases, with 16 bases of the junction left unmatched. This receptor was taken from a male donor with ankylosing spondylitis. The rearrangement uses TRBV7-8 and TRBJ2-7; 7 positions match TRBD1. The specimen sequenced was synovial fluid, either unsorted or a sorted T cell fraction (not recorded which). CDR3 DNA: TGTGCCAGCAGCCCTTTCTGGGACAGTTTATCATACTACGAGCAGTACTTC. Translated: CASSPFWDSLSYYEQYF.